This T cell receptor beta chain is from a study of Tregs in tolerant kidney transplant recipients. Overall study findings and caveats: Some patients' samples used different primers over time, so nucleotide sequences weren't comparable.

The protocol was immunoSEQ multiplex PCR, while the TCRdb copy is restricted to in-frame clones and leaves out a portion. The data show about 61,000 clones, 75% to 90% seen once. Details on this clone: What it recognizes is unknown.

An overnight rest at 37°C with about 200 IU/ml IL-2 preceded regulatory T cell sorting from thawed PBMCs. The CDR3 extends over 16 amino acids. Per the germline V gene, CDR1 is SQVTM and CDR2 is ANQGSEA. Trimming took 0 bases from V and 5 from J; bases not matched to a gene: 10. V is TRBV29-1 and J is TRBJ2-5; 9 bases agree with TRBD2. The clonotype originates from a human donor who received a combined kidney and bone marrow transplant. The specimen comprised Tregs from blood, sampled before the transplant. In DNA, the CDR3 is TGCAGCGTTGAAGACCTTAGCGGGGGCGGGCGGGAGACCCAGTACTTC. Translating it yields CSVEDLSGGGRETQYF. The whole variable domain, filled in from reference TRBV29-1 and TRBJ2-5, reads SAVISQKPSRDICQRGTSLTIQCQVDSQVTMMFWYRQQPGQSLTLIATANQGSEATYESGFVIDKFPISRPNLTFSTLTVSNMSPEDSSIYLCSVEDLSGGGRETQYFGPGTRLLVL.